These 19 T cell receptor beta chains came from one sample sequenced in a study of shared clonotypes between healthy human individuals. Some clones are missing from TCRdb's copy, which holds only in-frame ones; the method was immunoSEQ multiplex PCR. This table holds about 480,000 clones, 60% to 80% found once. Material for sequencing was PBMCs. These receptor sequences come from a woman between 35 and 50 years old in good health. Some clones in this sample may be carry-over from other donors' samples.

This CDR3 is CASSQDRGLAIRETQYF. The CDR3 nucleotides read TGTGCCAGCAGCCAAGATAGGGGACTAGCGATCAGAGAGACCCAGTACTTC. J is TRBJ2-5 and V is TRBV14; 10 nucleotides agree with TRBD2. The length of the CDR3 is 17 residues. Germline V gene lookup returns CDR1 SGHDN and CDR2 FVKESK. The ends lost 0 bases at V and 4 bases at J; junction bases unmatched: 8.

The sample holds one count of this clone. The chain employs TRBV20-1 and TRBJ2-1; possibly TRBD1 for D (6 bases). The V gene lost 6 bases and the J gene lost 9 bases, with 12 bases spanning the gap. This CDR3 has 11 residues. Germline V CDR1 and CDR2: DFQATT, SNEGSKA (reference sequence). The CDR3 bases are TGCAGTGCGGAAACAGGGATTGAGCAGTTCTTC. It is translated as CSAETGIEQFF.

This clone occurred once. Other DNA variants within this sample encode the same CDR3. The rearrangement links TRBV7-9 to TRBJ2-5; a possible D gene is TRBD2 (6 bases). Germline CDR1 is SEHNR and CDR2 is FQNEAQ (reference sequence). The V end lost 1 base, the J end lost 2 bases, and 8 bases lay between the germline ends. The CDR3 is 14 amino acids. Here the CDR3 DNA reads TGTGCCAGCAGCTTAGGGGACTCTCAAGAGACCCAGTACTTC. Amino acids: CASSLGDSQETQYF.

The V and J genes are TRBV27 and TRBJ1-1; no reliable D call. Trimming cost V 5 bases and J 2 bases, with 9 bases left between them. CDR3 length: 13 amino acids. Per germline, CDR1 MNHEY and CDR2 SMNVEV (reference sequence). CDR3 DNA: TGTGCCAGCAGTCCCCGGCCCAACACTGAAGCTTTCTTT. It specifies CASSPRPNTEAFF.

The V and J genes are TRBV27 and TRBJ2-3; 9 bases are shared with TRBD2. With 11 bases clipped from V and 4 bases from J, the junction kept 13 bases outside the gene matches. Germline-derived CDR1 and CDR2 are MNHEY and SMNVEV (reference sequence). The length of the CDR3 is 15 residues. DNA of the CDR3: TGTGCCGTCCGTAACCGAGCGGGAGGAGCAGATACGCAGTATTTT. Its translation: CAVRNRAGGADTQYF.

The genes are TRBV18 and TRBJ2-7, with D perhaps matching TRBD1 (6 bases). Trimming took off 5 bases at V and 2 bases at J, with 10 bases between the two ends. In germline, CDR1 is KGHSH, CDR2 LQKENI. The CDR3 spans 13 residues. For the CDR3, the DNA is TGTGCCAGCTCAAATACAGGGACCTACGAGCAGTACTTC. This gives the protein CASSNTGTYEQYF.

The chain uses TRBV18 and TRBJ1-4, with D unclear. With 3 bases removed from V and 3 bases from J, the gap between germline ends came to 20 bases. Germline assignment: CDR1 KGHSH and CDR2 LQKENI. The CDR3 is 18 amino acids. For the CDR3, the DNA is TGTGCCAGCTCACCCCCCCTTGTGGGTCGACGGTCTAATGAAAAACTGTTTTTT. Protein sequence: CASSPPLVGRRSNEKLFF. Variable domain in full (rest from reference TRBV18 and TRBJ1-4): NAGVMQNPRHLVRRRGQEARLRCSPMKGHSHVYWYRQLPEEGLKFMVYLQKENIIDESGMPKERFSAEFPKEGPSILRIQQVVRGDSAAYFCASSPPLVGRRSNEKLFFGSGTQLSVL.

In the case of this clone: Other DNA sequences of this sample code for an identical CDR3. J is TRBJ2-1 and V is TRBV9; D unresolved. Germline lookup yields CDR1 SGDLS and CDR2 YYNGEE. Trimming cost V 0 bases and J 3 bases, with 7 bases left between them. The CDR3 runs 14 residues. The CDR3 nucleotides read TGTGCCAGCAGCGTAGGTGGAGTCTACAATGAGCAGTTCTTC. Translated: CASSVGGVYNEQFF. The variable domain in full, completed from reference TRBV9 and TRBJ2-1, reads DSGVTQTPKHLITATGQRVTLRCSPRSGDLSVYWYQQSLDQGLQFLIQYYNGEERAKGNILERFSAQQFPDLHSELNLSSLELGDSALYFCASSVGGVYNEQFFGPGTRLTVL.

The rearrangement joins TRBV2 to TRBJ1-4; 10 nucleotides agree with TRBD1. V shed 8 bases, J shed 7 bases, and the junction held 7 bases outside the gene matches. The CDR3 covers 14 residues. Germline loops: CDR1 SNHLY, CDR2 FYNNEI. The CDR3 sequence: CASGQGVQGEKLFF. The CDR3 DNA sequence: TGTGCCAGCGGACAGGGGGTACAGGGTGAAAAACTGTTTTTT.

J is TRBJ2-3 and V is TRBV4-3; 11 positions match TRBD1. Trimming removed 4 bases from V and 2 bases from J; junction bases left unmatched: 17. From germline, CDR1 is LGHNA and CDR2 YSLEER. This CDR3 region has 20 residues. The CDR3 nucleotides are TGCGCCAGCAGCCCAGAGGGGACAGGGGGGTTCGGGGGAAACACAGATACGCAGTATTTT. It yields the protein CASSPEGTGGFGGNTDTQYF.

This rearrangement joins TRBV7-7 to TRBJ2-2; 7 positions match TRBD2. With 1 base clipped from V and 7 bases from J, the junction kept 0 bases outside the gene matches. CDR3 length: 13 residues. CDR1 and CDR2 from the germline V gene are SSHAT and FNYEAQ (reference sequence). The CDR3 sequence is CASSLGTSGELFF. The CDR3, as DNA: TGTGCCAGCAGCTTAGGGACTAGCGGGGAGCTGTTTTTT.

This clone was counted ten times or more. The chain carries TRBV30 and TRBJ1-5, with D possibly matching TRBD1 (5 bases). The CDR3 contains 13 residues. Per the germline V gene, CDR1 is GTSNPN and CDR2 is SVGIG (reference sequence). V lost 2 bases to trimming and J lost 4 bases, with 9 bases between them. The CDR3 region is CAWSFGANQPQHF. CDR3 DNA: TGTGCCTGGAGTTTCGGGGCAAATCAGCCCCAGCATTTT.

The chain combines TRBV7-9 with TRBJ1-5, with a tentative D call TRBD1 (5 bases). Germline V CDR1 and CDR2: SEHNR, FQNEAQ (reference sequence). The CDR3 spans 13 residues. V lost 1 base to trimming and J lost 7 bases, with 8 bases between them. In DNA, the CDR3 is TGTGCCAGCAGCTTAGGGGGGGAGCAGCCCCAGCATTTT. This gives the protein CASSLGGEQPQHF.

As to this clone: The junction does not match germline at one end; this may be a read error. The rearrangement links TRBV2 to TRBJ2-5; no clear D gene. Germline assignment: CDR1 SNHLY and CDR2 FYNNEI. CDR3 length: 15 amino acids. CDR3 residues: CASSEVGLGQDTQYF. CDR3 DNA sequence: TGTGCCAGCAGTGAAGTAGGGTTAGGGCAAGATACCCAGTACTTC.

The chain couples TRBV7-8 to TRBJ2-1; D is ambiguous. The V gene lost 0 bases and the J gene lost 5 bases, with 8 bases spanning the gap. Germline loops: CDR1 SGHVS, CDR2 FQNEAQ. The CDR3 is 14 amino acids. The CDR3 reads CASSLAARNNEQFF. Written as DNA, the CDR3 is TGTGCCAGCAGCTTAGCTGCCAGGAACAATGAGCAGTTCTTC.

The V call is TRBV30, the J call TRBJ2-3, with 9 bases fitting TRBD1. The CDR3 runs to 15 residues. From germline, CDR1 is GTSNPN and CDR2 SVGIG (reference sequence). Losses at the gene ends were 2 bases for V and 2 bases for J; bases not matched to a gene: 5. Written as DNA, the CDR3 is TGTGCCTGGAGTCTTACAGGGGGCTCCACAGATACGCAGTATTTT. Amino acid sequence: CAWSLTGGSTDTQYF.

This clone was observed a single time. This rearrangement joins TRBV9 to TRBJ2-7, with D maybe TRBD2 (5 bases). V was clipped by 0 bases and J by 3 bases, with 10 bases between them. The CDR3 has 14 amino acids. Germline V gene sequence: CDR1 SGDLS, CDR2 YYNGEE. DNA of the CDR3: TGTGCCAGCAGCGTAGGTTGGGAGCTCTACGAGCAGTACTTC. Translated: CASSVGWELYEQYF.

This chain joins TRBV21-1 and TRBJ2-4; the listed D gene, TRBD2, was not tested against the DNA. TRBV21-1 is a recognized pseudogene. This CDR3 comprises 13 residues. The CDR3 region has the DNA TGTGCCAGCAGCAAAGGGGAGAAAAACATTCAGTACTTC. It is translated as CASSKGEKNIQYF.

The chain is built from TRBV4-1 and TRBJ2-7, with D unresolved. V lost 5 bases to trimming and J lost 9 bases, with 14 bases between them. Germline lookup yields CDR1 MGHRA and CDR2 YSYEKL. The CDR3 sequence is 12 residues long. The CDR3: CASSLDGTPQYF. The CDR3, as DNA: TGCGCCAGCAGCTTGGACGGAACGCCGCAGTACTTC.